The clone carrying this TCR beta chain occurred a few times. Antigen specificity is unknown. The data were taken from a study of blood T cells in healthy people across ages. Whole-study findings and limits: It was not possible, with unsorted PBMCs, to conclusively compare naive and antigen-experienced cells.

A second about 7 to 11 cycle PCR used barcoded and J-beta primers. CDR3-containing paired-end reads numbering at least 2.5 million came from each sample. TCRdb re-derived calls from the 5' RACE reads in MiXCR, one entry per CDR3 protein. The data contain about 1,400,000 distinct CDR3 sequences, roughly 59% of them singletons. The CDR3 is 13 amino acids. V shed 5 bases, J shed 4 bases, and the junction held 5 bases outside the gene matches. Germline values: CDR1 SQVTM, CDR2 ANQGSEA. Sequencing was performed on blood. The gene calls are TRBV29-1 and TRBJ2-1; 7 nucleotides agree with TRBD2. The clonotype was recovered from a young man in good health. The DNA for the CDR3 is TGCAGCGTTCGGGCGGGAGTGTACAATGAGCAGTTCTTC. Its protein is CSVRAGVYNEQFF.